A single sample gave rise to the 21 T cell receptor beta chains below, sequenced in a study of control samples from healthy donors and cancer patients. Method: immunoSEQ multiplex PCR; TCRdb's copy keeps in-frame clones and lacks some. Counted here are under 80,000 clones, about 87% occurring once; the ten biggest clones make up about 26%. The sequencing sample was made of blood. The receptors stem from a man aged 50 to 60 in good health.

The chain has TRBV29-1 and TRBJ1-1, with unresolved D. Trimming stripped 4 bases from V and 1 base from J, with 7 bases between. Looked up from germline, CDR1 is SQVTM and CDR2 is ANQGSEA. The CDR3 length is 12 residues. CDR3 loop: CSVAGSNTEAFF. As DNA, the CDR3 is TGCAGCGTTGCCGGCTCGAACACTGAAGCTTTCTTT.

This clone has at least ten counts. CDR3 in DNA: TGCAGCGTGGCCGGGACAGGCTATGGCTACACCTTC. Its protein product is CSVAGTGYGYTF. The gene calls are TRBV29-1 and TRBJ1-2; TRBD1 matches at 8 bases. Germline V gene lookup returns CDR1 SQVTM and CDR2 ANQGSEA. V was clipped by 6 bases and J by 4 bases; unmatched bases: 4. The CDR3 sequence is 12 residues long.

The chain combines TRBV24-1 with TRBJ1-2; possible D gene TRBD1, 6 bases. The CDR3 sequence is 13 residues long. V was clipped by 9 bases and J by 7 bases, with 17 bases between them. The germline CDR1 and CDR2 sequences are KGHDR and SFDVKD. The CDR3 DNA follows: TGTGCCACCGAAGGGCAGGGGCACGGTGGCTACACCTTC. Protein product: CATEGQGHGGYTF.

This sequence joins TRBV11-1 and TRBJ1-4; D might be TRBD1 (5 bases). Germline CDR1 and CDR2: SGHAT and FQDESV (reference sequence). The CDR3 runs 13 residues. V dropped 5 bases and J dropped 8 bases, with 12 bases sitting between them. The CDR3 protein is CASSHGTNEKLFF. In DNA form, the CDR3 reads TGTGCCAGCAGCCACGGGACGAACGAAAAACTGTTTTTT.

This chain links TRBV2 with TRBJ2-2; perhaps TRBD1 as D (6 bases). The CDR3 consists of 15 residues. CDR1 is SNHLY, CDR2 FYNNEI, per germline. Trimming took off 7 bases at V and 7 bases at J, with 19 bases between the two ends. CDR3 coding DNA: TGTGCCAGCAAGGAACGGGACAATTTAAACGGGGAGCTGTTTTTT. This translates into CASKERDNLNGELFF.

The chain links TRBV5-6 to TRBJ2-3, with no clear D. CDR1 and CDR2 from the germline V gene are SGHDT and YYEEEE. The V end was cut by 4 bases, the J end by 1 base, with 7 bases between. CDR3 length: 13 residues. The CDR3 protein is CASSHSRTDTQYF. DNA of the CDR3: TGTGCCAGCAGCCACTCACGCACAGATACGCAGTATTTT.

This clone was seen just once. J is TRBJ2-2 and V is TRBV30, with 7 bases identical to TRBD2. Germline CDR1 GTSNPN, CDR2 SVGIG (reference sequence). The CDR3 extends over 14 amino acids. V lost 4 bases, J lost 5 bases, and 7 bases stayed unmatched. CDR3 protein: CAWTAGVRTGELFF. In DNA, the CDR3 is TGTGCCTGGACTGCGGGAGTTCGAACCGGGGAGCTGTTTTTT.

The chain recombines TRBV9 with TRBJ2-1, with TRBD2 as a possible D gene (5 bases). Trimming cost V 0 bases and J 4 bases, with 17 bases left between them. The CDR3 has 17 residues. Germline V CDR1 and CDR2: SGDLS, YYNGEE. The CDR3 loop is CASSVELRADWYNEQFF. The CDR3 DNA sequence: TGTGCCAGCAGCGTAGAGCTCAGAGCGGACTGGTACAATGAGCAGTTCTTC.

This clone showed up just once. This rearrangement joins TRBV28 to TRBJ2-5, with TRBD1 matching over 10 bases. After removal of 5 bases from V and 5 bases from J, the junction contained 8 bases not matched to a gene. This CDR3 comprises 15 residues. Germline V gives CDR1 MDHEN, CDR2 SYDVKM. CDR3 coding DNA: TGTGCCAGCAGTCCGTGGACAGGGGGAGCGGAGACCCAGTACTTC. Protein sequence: CASSPWTGGAETQYF.

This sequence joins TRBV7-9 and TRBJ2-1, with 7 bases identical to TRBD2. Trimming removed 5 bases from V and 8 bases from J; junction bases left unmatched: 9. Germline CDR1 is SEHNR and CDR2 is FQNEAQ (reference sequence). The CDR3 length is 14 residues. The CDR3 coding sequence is TGTGCCAGCAGCCCCTCGGGAGGTAGCCATGAGCAGTTCTTC. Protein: CASSPSGGSHEQFF.

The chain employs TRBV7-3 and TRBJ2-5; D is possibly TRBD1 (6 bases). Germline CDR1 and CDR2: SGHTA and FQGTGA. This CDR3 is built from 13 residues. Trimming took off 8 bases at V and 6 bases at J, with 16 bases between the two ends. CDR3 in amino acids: CASGSGGDKTQYF. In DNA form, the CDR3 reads TGTGCCAGCGGGTCTGGGGGCGACAAGACCCAGTACTTC.

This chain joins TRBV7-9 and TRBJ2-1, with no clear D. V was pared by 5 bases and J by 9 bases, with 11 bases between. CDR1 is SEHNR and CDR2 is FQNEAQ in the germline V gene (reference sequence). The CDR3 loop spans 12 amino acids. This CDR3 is CASSPGWGEQFF. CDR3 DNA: TGTGCCAGCAGCCCCGGTTGGGGTGAGCAGTTCTTC.

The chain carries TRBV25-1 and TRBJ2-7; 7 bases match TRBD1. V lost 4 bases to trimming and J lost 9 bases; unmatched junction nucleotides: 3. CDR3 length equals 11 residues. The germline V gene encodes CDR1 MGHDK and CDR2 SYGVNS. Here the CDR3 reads CASSGQGGQYF. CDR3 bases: TGTGCCAGCAGTGGACAGGGTGGGCAGTACTTC.

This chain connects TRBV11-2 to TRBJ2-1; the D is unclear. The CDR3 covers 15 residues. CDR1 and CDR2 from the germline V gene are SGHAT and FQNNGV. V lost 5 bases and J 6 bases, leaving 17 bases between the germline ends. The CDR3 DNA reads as TGTGCCAGCAGCCGCCTGATGGGGAAGGTCAATGAGCAGTTCTTC. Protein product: CASSRLMGKVNEQFF.

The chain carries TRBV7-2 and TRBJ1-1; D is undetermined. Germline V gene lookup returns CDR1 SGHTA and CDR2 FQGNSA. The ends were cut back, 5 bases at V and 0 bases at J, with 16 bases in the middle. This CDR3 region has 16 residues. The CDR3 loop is CASSHRSSFMNTEAFF. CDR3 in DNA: TGTGCCAGCAGCCATCGGTCCTCATTCATGAACACTGAAGCTTTCTTT. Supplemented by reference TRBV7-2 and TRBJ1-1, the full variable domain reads GAGVSQSPSNKVTEKGKDVELRCDPISGHTALYWYRQSLGQGLEFLIYFQGNSAPDKSGLPSDRFSAERTGGSVSTLTIQRTQQEDSAVYLCASSHRSSFMNTEAFFGQGTRLTVV.

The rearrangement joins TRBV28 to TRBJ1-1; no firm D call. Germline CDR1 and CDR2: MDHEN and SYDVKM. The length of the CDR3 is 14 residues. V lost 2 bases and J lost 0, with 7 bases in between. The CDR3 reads CASSLPGLNTEAFF. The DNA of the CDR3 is TGTGCCAGCAGTTTACCGGGATTGAACACTGAAGCTTTCTTT. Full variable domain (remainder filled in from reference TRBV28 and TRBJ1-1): DVKVTQSSRYLVKRTGEKVFLECVQDMDHENMFWYRQDPGLGLRLIYFSYDVKMKEKGDIPEGYSVSREKKERFSLILESASTNQTSMYLCASSLPGLNTEAFFGQGTRLTVV.

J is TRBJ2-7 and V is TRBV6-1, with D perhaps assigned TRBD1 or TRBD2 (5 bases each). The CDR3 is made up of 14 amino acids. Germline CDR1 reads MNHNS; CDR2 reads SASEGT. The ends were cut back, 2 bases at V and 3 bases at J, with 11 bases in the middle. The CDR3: CASSESGHLYEQYF. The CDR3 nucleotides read TGTGCCAGCAGTGAAAGCGGACACCTCTACGAGCAGTACTTC.

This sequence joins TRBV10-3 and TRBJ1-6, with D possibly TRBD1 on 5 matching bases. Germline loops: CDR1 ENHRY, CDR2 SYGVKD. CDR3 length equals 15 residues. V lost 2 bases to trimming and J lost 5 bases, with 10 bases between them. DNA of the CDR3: TGTGCCATCAGTGAGATTGACAGTAATAATTCACCCCTCCACTTT. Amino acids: CAISEIDSNNSPLHF.

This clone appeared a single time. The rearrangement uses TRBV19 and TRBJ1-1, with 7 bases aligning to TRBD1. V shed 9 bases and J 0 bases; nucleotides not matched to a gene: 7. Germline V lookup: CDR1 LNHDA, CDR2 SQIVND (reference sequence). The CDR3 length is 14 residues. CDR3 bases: TGTGCCAGCGGGGACAGCTACATGAACACTGAAGCTTTCTTT. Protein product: CASGDSYMNTEAFF. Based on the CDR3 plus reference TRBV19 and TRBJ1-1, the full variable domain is DGGITQSPKYLFRKEGQNVTLSCEQNLNHDAMYWYRQDPGQGLRLIYYSQIVNDFQKGDIAEGYSVSREKKESFPLTVTSAQKNPTAFYLCASGDSYMNTEAFFGQGTRLTVV.

The CDR3 region is CASSIDSANYGYTF. CDR3 coding DNA: TGTGCCAGTTCGATCGACAGCGCGAACTATGGCTACACCTTC. The chain couples TRBV19 to TRBJ1-2, with a weak D call TRBD1 (5 bases). Trimming cost V 8 bases and J 2 bases, with 15 bases left between them. Per germline, CDR1 LNHDA and CDR2 SQIVND (reference sequence). This CDR3 spans 14 amino acids.

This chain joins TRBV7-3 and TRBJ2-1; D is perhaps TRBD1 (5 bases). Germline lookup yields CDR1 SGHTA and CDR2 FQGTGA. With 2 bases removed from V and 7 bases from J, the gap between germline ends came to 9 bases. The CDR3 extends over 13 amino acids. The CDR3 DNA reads TGTGCCAGCAGCTTAGGGGCAGTAAATGAGCAGTTCTTC. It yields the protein CASSLGAVNEQFF. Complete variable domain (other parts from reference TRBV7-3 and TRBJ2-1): GAGVSQTPSNKVTEKGKYVELRCDPISGHTALYWYRQSLGQGPEFLIYFQGTGAADDSGLPNDRFFAVRPEGSVSTLKIQRTERGDSAVYLCASSLGAVNEQFFGPGTRLTVL.